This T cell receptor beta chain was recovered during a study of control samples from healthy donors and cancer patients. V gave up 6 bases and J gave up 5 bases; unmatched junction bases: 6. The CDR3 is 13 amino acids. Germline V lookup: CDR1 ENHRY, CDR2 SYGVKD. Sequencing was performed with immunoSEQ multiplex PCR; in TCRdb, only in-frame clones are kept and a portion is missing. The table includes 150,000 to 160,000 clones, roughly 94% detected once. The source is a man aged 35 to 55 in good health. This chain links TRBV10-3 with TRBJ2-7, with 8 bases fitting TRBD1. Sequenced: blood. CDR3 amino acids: CAISRTGRDEQYF. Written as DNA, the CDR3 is TGTGCCATCAGCCGGACAGGGCGCGACGAGCAGTACTTC.